This T cell receptor beta chain was documented in a study of identical twins. Unmatched junction bases numbered 0, after V lost 6 bases and J lost 2 bases. The length of the CDR3 is 13 residues. General study points: Insertions ran lower in abundant cord blood beta clonotypes, though not in memory repertoires.

Template switching (which added a universal primer site) was used, and cDNA carried unique molecular identifiers. TCRdb redid the calling of the 5' RACE reads with MiXCR, one entry per CDR3 protein. The data hold around 690,000 distinct CDR3 sequences, with 21% observed a single time. This clonotype was seen more than once but under ten times. As yet, its antigen is unknown. The same sample was also used in a study of T cells expressing NK-cell markers. That work states: Eight donors were sequenced, of whom seven were HCMV-seropositive, while the remaining one was HCMV-seronegative.

The chain has TRBV12-3 or TRBV12-4 and TRBJ1-3; the match to TRBD1 covers 8 bases. This sequence originates from a woman between 18 and 29 years old in good health. Sequencing was done on a sample of PBMCs. Here the CDR3 reads CASRTGAGNTIYF. The CDR3 DNA reads as TGTGCCAGCAGGACAGGGGCTGGAAACACCATATATTTT.